The present entry profiles one T cell receptor (beta chain) with its context. Per the original methods: Researchers report that nucleated cell counts were estimated from reference gene primer amplification. Repertoires were generated with immunoSEQ multiplex PCR, while TCRdb's copy carries only in-frame clones and drops some. That table gives V, J and clone size, and the DNA gave D and trimming. The sample lists 140,000 or so clones, around 85% seen once, with 3% to 3.5% in the top ten. CDR1 is MNHEY, CDR2 SMNVEV, per germline (reference sequence). This CDR3 has 12 amino acids. The data were obtained in a study of blood T cell repertoires in COVID-19. Study overall: Specimens from acute and convalescent COVID-19 originated in the United States, Italy and Spain. Sources were T cells, B-cell-depleted T cells, or PBMCs; the material itself was cDNA or gDNA.

The chain recombines TRBV27 with TRBJ2-2; TRBD1 matches 7 bases. Specimen: peripheral blood. The TCR sequence derives from a woman older than 75 with acute or convalescent COVID-19. The CDR3 sequence is CATGENTGELFF. CDR3 in DNA: TGTGCAACAGGGGAGAACACCGGGGAGCTGTTTTTT.